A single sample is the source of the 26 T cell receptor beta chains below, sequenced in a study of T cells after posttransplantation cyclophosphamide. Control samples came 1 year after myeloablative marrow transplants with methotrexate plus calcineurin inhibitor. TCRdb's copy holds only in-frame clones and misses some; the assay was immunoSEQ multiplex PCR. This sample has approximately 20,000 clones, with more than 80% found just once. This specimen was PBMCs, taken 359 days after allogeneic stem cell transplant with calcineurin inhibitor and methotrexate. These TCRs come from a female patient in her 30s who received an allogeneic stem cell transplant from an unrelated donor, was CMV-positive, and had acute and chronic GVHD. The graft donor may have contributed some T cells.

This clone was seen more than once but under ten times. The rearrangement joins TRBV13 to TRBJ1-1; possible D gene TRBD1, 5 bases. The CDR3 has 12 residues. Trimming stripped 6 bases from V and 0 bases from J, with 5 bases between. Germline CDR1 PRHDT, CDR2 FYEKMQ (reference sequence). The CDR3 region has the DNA TGTGCCAGCAGGGACATGAACACTGAAGCTTTCTTT. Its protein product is CASRDMNTEAFF.

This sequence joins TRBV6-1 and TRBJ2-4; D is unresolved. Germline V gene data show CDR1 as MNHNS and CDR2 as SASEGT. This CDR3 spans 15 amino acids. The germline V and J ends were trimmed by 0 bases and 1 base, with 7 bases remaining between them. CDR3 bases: TGTGCCAGCAGTGAAGCCGATGAGGCCAAAAACATTCAGTACTTC. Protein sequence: CASSEADEAKNIQYF.

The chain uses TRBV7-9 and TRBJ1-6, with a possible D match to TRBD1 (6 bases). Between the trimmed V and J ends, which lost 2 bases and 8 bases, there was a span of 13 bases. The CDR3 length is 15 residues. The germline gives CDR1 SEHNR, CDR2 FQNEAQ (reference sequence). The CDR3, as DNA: TGTGCCAGCAGCTTACAGACAGGCCCTTATTCACCCCTCCACTTT. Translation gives CASSLQTGPYSPLHF.

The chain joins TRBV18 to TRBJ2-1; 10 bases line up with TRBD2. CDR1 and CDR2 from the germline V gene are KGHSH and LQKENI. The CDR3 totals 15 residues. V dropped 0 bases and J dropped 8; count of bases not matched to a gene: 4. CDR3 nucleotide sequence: TGTGCCAGCTCACCACCCCTAGCGGGAGAAGATGAGCAGTTCTTC. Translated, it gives CASSPPLAGEDEQFF.

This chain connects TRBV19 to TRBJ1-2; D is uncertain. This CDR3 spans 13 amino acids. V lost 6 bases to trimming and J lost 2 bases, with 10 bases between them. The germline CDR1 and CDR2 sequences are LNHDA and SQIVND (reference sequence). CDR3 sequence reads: CASRETVNYGYTF. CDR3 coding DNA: TGTGCCAGTAGGGAAACAGTGAACTATGGCTACACCTTC. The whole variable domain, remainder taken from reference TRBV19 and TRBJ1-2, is DGGITQSPKYLFRKEGQNVTLSCEQNLNHDAMYWYRQDPGQGLRLIYYSQIVNDFQKGDIAEGYSVSREKKESFPLTVTSAQKNPTAFYLCASRETVNYGYTFGSGTRLTVV.

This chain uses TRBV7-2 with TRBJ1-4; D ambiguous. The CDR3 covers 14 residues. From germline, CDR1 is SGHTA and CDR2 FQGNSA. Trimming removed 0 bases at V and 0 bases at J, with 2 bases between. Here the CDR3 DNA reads TGTGCCAGCAGCTTAGCTACAACTAATGAAAAACTGTTTTTT. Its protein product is CASSLATTNEKLFF.

The DNA of the CDR3 is TGTGCCAGCAGCCTGTGGACTAGGCGGGATGGTGAGCAGTTCTTC. Translating it yields CASSLWTRRDGEQFF. The V call is TRBV5-6, the J call TRBJ2-1; 7 bases fit TRBD2. Germline V gene data show CDR1 as SGHDT and CDR2 as YYEEEE. Trimming removed 4 bases from V and 9 bases from J; junction bases left unmatched: 13. The CDR3 loop spans 15 amino acids.

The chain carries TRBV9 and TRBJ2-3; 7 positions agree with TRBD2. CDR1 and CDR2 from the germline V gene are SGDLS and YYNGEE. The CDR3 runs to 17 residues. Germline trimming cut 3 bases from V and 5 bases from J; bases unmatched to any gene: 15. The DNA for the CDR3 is TGTGCCAGCAGCGCAACTCCGGGGGGAAATCTGGGAGATACGCAGTATTTT. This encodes CASSATPGGNLGDTQYF.

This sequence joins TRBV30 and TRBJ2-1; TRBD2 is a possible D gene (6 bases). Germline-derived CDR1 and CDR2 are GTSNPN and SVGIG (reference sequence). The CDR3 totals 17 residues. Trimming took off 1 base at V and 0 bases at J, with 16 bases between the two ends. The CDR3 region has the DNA TGTGCCTGGAGTGCAGGGATAGCGGCCCGCTCCTACAATGAGCAGTTCTTC. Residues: CAWSAGIAARSYNEQFF.

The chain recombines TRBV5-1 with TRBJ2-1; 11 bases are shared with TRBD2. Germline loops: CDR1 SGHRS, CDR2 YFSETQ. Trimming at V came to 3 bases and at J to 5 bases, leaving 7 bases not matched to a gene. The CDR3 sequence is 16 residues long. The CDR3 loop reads CASSSSGTSGNNEQFF. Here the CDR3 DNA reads TGCGCCAGCAGCTCCTCCGGGACTAGCGGAAACAATGAGCAGTTCTTC.

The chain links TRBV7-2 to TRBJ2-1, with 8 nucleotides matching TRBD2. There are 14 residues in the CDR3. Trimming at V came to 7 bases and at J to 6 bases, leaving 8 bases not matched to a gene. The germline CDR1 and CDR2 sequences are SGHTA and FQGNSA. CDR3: CASTLPSGSNEQFF. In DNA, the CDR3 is TGTGCCAGCACCCTGCCGAGCGGGAGCAATGAGCAGTTCTTC.

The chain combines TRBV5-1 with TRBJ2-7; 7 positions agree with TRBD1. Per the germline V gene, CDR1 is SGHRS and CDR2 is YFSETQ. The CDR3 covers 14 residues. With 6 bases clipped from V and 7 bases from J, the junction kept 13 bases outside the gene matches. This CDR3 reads CASTQGDMRGEQYF. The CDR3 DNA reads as TGCGCCAGCACCCAGGGGGACATGAGGGGGGAGCAGTACTTC.

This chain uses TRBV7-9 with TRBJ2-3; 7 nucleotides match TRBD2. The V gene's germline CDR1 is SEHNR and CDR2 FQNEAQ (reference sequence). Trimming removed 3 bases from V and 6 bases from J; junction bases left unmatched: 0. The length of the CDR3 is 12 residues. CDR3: CASSFGGDTQYF. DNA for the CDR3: TGTGCCAGCAGCTTCGGGGGGGATACGCAGTATTTT. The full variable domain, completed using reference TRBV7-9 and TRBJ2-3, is DTGVSQNPRHKITKRGQNVTFRCDPISEHNRLYWYRQTLGQGPEFLTYFQNEAQLEKSRLLSDRFSAERPKGSFSTLEIQRTEQGDSAMYLCASSFGGDTQYFGPGTRLTVL.

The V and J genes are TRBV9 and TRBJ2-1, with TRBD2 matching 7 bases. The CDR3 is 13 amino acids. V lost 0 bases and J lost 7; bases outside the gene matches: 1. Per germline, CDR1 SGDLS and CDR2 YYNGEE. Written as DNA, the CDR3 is TGTGCCAGCAGCGTAGGACTAGCAAATGAGCAGTTCTTC. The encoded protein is CASSVGLANEQFF.

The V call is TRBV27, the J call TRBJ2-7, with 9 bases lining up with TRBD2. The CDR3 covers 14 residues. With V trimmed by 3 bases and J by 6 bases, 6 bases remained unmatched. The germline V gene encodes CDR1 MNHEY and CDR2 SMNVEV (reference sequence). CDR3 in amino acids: CASSFFSGSSEQYV. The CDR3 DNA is TGTGCCAGCAGTTTTTTTAGCGGGAGTTCCGAGCAGTACGTC.

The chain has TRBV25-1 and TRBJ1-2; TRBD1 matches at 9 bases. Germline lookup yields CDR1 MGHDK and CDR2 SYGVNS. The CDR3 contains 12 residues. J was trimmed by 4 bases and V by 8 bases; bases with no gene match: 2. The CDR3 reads CASGQGLYGYTF. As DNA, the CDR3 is TGTGCCAGCGGACAGGGGCTCTATGGCTACACCTTC.

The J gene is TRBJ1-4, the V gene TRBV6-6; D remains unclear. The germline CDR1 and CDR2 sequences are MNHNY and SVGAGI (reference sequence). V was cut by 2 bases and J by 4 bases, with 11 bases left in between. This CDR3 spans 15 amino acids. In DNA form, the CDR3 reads TGTGCCAGCAGTTACGGAGGGATGGGTAATGAAAAACTGTTTTTT. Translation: CASSYGGMGNEKLFF.

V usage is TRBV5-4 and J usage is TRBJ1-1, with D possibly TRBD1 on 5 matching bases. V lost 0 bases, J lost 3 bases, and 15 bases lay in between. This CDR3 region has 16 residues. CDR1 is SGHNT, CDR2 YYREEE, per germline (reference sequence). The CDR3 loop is CASSLGQGTLYTEAFF. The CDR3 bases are TGTGCCAGCAGCTTGGGGCAGGGAACGCTGTACACTGAAGCTTTCTTT.

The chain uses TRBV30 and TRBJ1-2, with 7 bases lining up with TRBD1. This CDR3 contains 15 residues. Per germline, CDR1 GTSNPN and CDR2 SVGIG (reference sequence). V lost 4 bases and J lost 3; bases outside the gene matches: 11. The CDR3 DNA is TGTGCCTGGACGGGCGGGACAGTTGTAGACTATGGCTACACCTTC. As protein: CAWTGGTVVDYGYTF. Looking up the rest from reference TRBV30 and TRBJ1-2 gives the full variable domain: SQTIHQWPATLVQPVGSPLSLECTVEGTSNPNLYWYRQAAGRGLQLLFYSVGIGQISSEVPQNLSASRPQDRQFILSSKKLLLSDSGFYLCAWTGGTVVDYGYTFGSGTRLTVV.

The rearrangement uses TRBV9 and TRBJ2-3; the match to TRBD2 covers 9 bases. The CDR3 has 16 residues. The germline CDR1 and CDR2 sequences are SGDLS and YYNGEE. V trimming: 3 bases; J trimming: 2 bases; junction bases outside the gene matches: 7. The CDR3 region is CASSGSASGATDTQYF. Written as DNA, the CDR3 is TGTGCCAGCAGCGGATCGGCTAGCGGGGCCACAGATACGCAGTATTTT.

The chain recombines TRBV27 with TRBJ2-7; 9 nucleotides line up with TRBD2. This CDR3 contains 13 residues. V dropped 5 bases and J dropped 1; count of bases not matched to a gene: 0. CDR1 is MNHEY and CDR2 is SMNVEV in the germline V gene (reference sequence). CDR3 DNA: TGTGCCAGCAGTCTAGCGGGGTCCTACGAGCAGTACGTC. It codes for CASSLAGSYEQYV.

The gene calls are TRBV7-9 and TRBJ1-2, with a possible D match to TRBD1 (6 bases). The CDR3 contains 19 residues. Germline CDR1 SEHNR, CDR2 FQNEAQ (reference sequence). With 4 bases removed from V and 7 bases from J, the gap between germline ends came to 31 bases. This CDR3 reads CASSSRVGQITTLIGGYTF. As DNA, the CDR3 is TGTGCCAGCAGCTCCCGGGTTGGACAGATCACAACTCTCATAGGTGGCTACACCTTC. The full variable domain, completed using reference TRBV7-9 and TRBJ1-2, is DTGVSQNPRHKITKRGQNVTFRCDPISEHNRLYWYRQTLGQGPEFLTYFQNEAQLEKSRLLSDRFSAERPKGSFSTLEIQRTEQGDSAMYLCASSSRVGQITTLIGGYTFGSGTRLTVV.

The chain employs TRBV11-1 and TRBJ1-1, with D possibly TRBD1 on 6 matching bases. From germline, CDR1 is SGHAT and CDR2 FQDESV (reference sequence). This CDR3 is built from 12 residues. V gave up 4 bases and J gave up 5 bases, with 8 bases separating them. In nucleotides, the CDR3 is TGTGCCAGCAGCTGGGGACAAACTGAAGCTTTCTTT. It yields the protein CASSWGQTEAFF.

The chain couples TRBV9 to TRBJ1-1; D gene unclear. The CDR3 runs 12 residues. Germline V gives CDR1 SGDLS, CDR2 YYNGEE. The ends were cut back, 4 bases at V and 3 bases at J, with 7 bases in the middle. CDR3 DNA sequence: TGTGCCAGCAGCCCCCAGTACACTGAAGCTTTCTTT. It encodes CASSPQYTEAFF.

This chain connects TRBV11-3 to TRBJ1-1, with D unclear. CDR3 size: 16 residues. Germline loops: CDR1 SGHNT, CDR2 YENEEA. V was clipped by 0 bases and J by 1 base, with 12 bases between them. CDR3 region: CASSLEATGGNTEAFF. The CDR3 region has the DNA TGTGCCAGCAGCTTAGAAGCGACGGGAGGGAACACTGAAGCTTTCTTT.

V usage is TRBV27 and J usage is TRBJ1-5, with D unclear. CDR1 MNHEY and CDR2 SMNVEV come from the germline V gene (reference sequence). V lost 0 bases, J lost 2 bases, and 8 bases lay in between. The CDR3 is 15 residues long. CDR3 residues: CASSLSRAGNQPQHF. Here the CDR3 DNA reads TGTGCCAGCAGTTTATCGAGGGCAGGCAATCAGCCCCAGCATTTT.